The clone carrying this T cell receptor beta chain has just one count. The antigen remains unidentified. This entry is derived from a study of cytomegalovirus exposure and HLA in healthy donors. Overall study findings and caveats: Across donors, presence/absence analyses took sequencing depth to be roughly uniform.

V was pared by 5 bases and J by 5 bases, with 9 bases of the junction left unmatched. Germline CDR1 and CDR2: MNHNY and SVGAGI (reference sequence). The CDR3 length is 15 residues. A multiplex PCR was run with 60 Vbeta primers and 13 Jbeta primers. This table comes from immunoSEQ multiplex PCR, and its TCRdb copy is limited to in-frame clones, with some not included. The profile shows approximately 170,000 clones, approximately 78% of them singletons. Sequencing was done on a sample of PBMCs. This clonotype was sampled from a male donor in good health and CMV-seronegative. This sequence joins TRBV6-6 and TRBJ1-1; the match to TRBD1 covers 9 bases. The CDR3 bases are TGTGCCAGCAGTCAACCCGGGACAGGGAGAACTGAAGCTTTCTTT. It codes for CASSQPGTGRTEAFF.